This passage covers 11 T cell receptor beta chains from one sample sequenced in a study of T cells in localized non-small cell lung cancer. TCRdb keeps only in-frame clones here, not all; method: immunoSEQ multiplex PCR. Altogether about 3,300 clones are present, 25% to 30% being singletons, with the ten largest covering 11% to 15%. Sequenced here: lung tumor tissue, sampled before any cancer treatment. The receptor set was obtained from a male donor aged 60 or over with stage I lung adenocarcinoma.

In its sample, this clone was seen a few times. The chain carries TRBV6-8 and TRBJ1-1, with unresolved D. Trimming stripped 4 bases from V and 5 bases from J, with 14 bases between. This CDR3 has 14 amino acids. CDR1 and CDR2 (germline): MNHGY, SAAAGT. The CDR3 DNA sequence: TGTGCCAGCAGTTTATTAGGGTCTGGAACTGAAGCTTTCTTT. This encodes CASSLLGSGTEAFF.

This chain uses TRBV11-3 with TRBJ1-2; no firm D call. There are 15 residues in the CDR3. V shed 3 bases and J shed 0 bases, with 11 bases lying between them. Germline V gene lookup returns CDR1 SGHNT and CDR2 YENEEA. CDR3 sequence reads: CASSFRTAANYGYTF. The CDR3 DNA follows: TGTGCCAGCAGCTTTCGAACCGCGGCTAACTATGGCTACACCTTC.

This clone was picked up a small number of times. The rearrangement uses TRBV6-8 and TRBJ2-7; either TRBD1 or TRBD2 may fit D (5 bases each). Germline V gene data show CDR1 as MNHGY and CDR2 as SAAAGT. The CDR3 has 12 residues. V lost 8 bases and J 6 bases, leaving 14 bases between the germline ends. This CDR3 is CASVGDASEQYF. CDR3 in DNA: TGTGCCAGCGTCGGGGACGCGAGCGAGCAGTACTTC.

The V gene is TRBV5-1, the J gene TRBJ2-2; D call uncertain. Germline V lookup: CDR1 SGHRS, CDR2 YFSETQ. The CDR3 length is 17 residues. V lost 2 bases and J lost 5, with 19 bases in between. The CDR3 reads CASSFTPGPGGTGELFF. CDR3 coding DNA: TGCGCCAGCAGCTTTACGCCGGGCCCGGGCGGAACCGGGGAGCTGTTTTTT.

This clone is labeled medium-sized (0.01 to 0.1%). The chain couples TRBV6-8 to TRBJ1-1; D is perhaps TRBD1 (6 bases). Trimming left V 2 bases short and J 0 bases short, with 16 bases between. Germline-derived CDR1 and CDR2 are MNHGY and SAAAGT. The CDR3 loop spans 17 amino acids. CDR3 DNA: TGTGCCAGCAGTTACCCCCCCCAAGGGGGGCTGAACACTGAAGCTTTCTTT. Its translation is CASSYPPQGGLNTEAFF.

J is TRBJ1-6 and V is TRBV9; D unclear. Germline values: CDR1 SGDLS, CDR2 YYNGEE. V was trimmed by 0 bases and J by 1 base, leaving 5 bases between them. CDR3 length equals 15 residues. CDR3 nucleotide sequence: TGTGCCAGCAGCGTAGGTTATTCCTATAATTCACCCCTCCACTTT. It encodes CASSVGYSYNSPLHF.

By its share, this clone is large. The genes are TRBV11-3 and TRBJ1-2, with a weak D call TRBD1 (5 bases). The CDR3 is made up of 16 amino acids. The ends were cut back, 5 bases at V and 8 bases at J, with 24 bases in the middle. Per germline, CDR1 SGHNT and CDR2 YENEEA. The CDR3 region has the DNA TGTGCCAGCAGCGGTTTCGGGGGTCGCGATATGGGCGGCTACACCTTC. It translates to CASSGFGGRDMGGYTF. Variable domain in full (rest from reference TRBV11-3 and TRBJ1-2): EAGVVQSPRYKIIEKKQPVAFWCNPISGHNTLYWYLQNLGQGPELLIRYENEEAVDDSQLPKDRFSAERLKGVDSTLKIQPAELGDSAVYLCASSGFGGRDMGGYTFGSGTRLTVV.

The chain employs TRBV30 and TRBJ1-1, with no clear D. The CDR3 has 13 residues. Germline loops: CDR1 GTSNPN, CDR2 SVGIG (reference sequence). Trimming stripped 3 bases from V and 2 bases from J, with 10 bases between. For the CDR3, the DNA is TGTGCCTGGAGGGGAAACACAAACACTGAAGCTTTCTTT. This sequence encodes CAWRGNTNTEAFF.

This clone was counted between two and nine times. The V and J genes are TRBV19 and TRBJ1-6; no clear D. This CDR3 spans 18 amino acids. Trimming took off 0 bases at V and 6 bases at J, with 18 bases between the two ends. The germline gives CDR1 LNHDA, CDR2 SQIVND (reference sequence). The CDR3 DNA is TGTGCCAGTAGTATAGAGGGAATGAGCCCCACCATTAATTCACCCCTCCACTTT. This encodes CASSIEGMSPTINSPLHF.

The rearrangement links TRBV19 to TRBJ1-1; D call uncertain. Germline assignment: CDR1 LNHDA and CDR2 SQIVND (reference sequence). Trimming shortened V by 5 bases and J by 8 bases, and 9 bases separated the two germline ends. This CDR3 spans 11 amino acids. The CDR3 sequence is CASSFWEEAFF. The CDR3 DNA follows: TGTGCCAGTAGTTTTTGGGAGGAAGCTTTCTTT.

V usage is TRBV19 and J usage is TRBJ1-3; no clear D. The CDR3 is 16 amino acids. The ends were cut back, 2 bases at V and 0 bases at J, with 11 bases in the middle. Germline CDR1 is LNHDA and CDR2 is SQIVND (reference sequence). The CDR3 reads CASSIWGGLSGNTIYF. The CDR3 region has the DNA TGTGCCAGTAGTATATGGGGAGGCCTCTCTGGAAACACCATATATTTT.